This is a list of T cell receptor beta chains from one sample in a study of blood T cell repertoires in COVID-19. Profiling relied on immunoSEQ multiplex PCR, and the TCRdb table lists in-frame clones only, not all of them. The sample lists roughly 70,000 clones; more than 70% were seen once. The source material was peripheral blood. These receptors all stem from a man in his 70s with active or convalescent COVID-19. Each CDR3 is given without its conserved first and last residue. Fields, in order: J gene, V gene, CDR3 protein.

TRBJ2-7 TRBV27 ASRQGYEQY
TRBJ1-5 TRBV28 ASNPVQGVASNQPQH
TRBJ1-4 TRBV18 ASSPRQISTNEKLF
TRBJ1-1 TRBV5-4 ASSPDSFNTEAF
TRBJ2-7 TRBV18 ASSRDRDYEQY
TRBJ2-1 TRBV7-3 ASSLNPSSYNEQF
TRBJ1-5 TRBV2 ASSLTGVNQPQH
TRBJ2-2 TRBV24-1 ATSDLWPGELF
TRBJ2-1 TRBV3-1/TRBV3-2 ASREEGQGQEQF
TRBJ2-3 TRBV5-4 ASSLTSGRDTQY
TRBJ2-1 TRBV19 ASSIARGYNEQF
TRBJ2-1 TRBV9 ASSYDWEEYNEQF
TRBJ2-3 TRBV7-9 ASSLFRGASTDTQY
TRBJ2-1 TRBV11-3 ASSVGGPSYNEQF